The source of this T cell receptor (beta chain) is a study of PD-1 blockade in classical Hodgkin lymphoma. The length of the CDR3 is 16 residues. Germline V gene data show CDR1 as MDHEN and CDR2 as SYDVKM. The V gene end was trimmed by 3 bases and the J gene end by 4 bases; junction bases not matched to a gene: 8. No patient escaped relapse after autologous stem cell transplantation, and brentuximab vedotin exposure varied. Method: immunoSEQ multiplex PCR; TCRdb's copy keeps in-frame clones and lacks some. The sample lists roughly 90,000 clones, roughly four fifths occurring once. Sequencing used peripheral blood mononuclear cells (PBMCs), obtained before the second cycle of nivolumab. The clonotype comes from a human donor with classical Hodgkin lymphoma. The rearrangement joins TRBV28 to TRBJ2-2, with 7 bases that match TRBD1. CDR3 sequence: CASSLRGTVTTGELFF. CDR3 coding DNA: TGTGCCAGCAGTTTGAGGGGGACAGTGACCACCGGGGAGCTGTTTTTT.